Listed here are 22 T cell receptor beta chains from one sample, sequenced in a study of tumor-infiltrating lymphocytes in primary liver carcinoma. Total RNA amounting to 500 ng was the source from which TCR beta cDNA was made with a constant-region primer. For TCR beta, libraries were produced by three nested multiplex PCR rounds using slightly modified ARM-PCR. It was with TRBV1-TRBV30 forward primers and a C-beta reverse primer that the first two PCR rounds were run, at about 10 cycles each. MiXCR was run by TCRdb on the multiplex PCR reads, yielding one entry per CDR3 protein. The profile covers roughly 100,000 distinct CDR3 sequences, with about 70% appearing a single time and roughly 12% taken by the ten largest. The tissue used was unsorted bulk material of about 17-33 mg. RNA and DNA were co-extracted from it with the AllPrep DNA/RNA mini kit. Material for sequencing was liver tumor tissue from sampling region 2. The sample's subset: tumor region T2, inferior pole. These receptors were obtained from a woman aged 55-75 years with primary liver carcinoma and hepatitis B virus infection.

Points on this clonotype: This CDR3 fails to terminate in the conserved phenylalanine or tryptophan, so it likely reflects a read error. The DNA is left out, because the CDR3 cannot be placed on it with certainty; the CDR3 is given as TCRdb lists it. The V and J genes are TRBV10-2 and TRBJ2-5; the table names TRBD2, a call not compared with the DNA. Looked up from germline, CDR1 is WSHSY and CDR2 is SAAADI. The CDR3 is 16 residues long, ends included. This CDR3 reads CASSEELAGGRMTQYI.

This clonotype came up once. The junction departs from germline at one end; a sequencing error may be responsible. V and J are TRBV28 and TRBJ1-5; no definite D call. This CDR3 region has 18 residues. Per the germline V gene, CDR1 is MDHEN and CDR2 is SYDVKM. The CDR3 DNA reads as TGTGCCAGCTGTCCCCCCGGAGGAGCCACCTATAGCAATCAGCCCCAGTACTTT. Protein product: CASCPPGGATYSNQPQYF.

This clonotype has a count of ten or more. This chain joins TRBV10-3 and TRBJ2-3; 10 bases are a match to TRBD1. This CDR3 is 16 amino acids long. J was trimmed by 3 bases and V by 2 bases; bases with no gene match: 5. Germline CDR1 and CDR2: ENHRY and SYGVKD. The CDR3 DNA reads TGTGCCATCAGTGAGAGGGACAGGGGACCAACAGATACGCAGTATTTT. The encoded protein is CAISERDRGPTDTQYF.

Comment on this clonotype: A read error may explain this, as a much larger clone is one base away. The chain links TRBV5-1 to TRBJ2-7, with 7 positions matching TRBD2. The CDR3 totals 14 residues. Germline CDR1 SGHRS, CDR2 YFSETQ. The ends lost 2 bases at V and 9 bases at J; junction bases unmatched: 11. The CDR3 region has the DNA TGCGCCAGCAGCTTAAGGGAGGGCCTGGGTGGGCAGTACTTC. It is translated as CASSLREGLGGQYF.

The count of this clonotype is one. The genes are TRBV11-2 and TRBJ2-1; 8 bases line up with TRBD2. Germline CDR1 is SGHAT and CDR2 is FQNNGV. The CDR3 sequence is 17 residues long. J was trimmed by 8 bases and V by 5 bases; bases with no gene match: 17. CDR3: CASSMRLPGGPGDEQFF. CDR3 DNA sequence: TGTGCCAGCAGCATGAGACTACCGGGAGGGCCTGGGGATGAGCAGTTCTTC.

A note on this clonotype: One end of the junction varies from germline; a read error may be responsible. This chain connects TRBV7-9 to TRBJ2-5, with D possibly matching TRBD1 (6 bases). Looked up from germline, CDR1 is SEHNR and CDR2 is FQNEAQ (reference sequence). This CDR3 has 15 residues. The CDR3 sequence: CACKKGPAGVETQCF. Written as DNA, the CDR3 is TGTGCCTGCAAAAAGGGTCCAGCAGGGGTAGAGACCCAGTGCTTC.

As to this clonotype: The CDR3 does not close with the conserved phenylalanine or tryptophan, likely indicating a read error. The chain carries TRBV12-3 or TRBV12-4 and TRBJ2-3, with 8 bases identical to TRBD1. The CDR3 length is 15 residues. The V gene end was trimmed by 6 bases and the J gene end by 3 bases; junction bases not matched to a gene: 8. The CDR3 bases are TGTGCCAGCAGCCCCTGCCAGGGGGCAACAGATACGCAGTATTAT. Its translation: CASSPCQGATDTQYY.

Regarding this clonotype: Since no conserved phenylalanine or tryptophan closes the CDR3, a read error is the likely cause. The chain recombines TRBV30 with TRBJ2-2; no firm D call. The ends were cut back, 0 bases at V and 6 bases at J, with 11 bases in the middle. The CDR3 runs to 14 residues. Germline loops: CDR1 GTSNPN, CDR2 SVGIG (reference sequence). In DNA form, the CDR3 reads TGTGCCTGGAGTGTAAGACTCACCTCCGGGGAGCTGTTTCTT. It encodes CAWSVRLTSGELFL.

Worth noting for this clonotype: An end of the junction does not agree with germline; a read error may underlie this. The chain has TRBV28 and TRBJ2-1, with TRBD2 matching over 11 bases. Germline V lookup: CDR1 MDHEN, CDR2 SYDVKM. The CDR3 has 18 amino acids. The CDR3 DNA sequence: TGTGCCAGTCTTCAGAGTAGCGGGAGGGGGAGCTCCTACAATGAGAAGTTCTTC. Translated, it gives CASLQSSGRGSSYNEKFF.

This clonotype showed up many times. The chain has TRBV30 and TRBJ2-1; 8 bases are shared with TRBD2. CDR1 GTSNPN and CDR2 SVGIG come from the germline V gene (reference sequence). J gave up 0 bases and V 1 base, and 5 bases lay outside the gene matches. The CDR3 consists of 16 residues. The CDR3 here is CAWSGASGPSYNEQFF. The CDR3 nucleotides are TGTGCCTGGAGTGGGGCTAGCGGGCCCTCCTACAATGAGCAGTTCTTC.

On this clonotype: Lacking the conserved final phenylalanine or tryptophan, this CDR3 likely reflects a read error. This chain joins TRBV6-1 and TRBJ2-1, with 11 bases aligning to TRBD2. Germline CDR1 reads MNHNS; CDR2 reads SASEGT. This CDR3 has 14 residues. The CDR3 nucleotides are TGTACCAGCAGTTTAGTAGCGGGAGGGCGTGAGCAGTTCCTC. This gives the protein CTSSLVAGGREQFL.

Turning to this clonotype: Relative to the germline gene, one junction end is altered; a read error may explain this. CDR3 bases: TGTGTCAGCAGCCTAAATAAGCTCTCCTACAATGAGCAGTTCTTC. It translates to CVSSLNKLSYNEQFF. The chain employs TRBV14 and TRBJ2-1; D gene unclear. CDR1 is SGHDN, CDR2 FVKESK, per germline. The CDR3 is 15 amino acids. The variable domain in full, completed from reference TRBV14 and TRBJ2-1, reads EAGVTQFPSHSVIEKGQTVTLRCDPISGHDNLYWYRRVMGKEIKFLLHFVKESKQDESGMPNNRFLAERTGGTYSTLKVQPAELEDSGVYFCVSSLNKLSYNEQFFGPGTRLTVL.

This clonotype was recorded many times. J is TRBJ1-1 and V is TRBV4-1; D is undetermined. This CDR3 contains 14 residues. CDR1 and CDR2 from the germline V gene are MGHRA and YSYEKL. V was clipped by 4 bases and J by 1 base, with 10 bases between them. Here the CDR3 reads CASSLRIGNTEAFF. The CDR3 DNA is TGCGCCAGCAGCCTTAGGATCGGGAACACTGAAGCTTTCTTT.

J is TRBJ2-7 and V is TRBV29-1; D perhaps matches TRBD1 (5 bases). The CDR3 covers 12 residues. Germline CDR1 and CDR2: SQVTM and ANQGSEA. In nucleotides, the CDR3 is TGCGGGGTTGCCCCAGGGTCCTACGAGCAGTACTTC. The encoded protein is CGVAPGSYEQYF.

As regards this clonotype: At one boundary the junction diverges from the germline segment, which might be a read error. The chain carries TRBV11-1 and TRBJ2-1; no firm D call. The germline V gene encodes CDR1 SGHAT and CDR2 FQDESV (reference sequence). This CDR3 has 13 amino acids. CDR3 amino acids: CAGSFGPDNEQFF. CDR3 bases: TGTGCCGGCAGTTTCGGCCCGGATAATGAGCAGTTCTTC. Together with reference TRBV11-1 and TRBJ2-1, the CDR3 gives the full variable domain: EAEVAQSPRYKITEKSQAVAFWCDPISGHATLYWYRQILGQGPELLVQFQDESVVDDSQLPKDRFSAERLKGVDSTLKIQPAELGDSAMYLCAGSFGPDNEQFFGPGTRLTVL.

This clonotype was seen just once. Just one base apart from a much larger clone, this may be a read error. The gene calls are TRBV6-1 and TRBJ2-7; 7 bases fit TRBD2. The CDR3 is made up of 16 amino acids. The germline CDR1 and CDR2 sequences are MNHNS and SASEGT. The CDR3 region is CASSEEAGDPLSEHYF. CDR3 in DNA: TGTGCCAGCAGTGAAGAGGCGGGAGACCCATTATCCGAGCACTACTTC.

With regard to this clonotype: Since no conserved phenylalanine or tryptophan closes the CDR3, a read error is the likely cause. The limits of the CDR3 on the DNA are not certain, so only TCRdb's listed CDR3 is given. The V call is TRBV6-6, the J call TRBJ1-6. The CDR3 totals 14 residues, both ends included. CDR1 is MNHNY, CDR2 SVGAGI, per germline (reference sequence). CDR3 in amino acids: CASSLDGSRSPLHS.

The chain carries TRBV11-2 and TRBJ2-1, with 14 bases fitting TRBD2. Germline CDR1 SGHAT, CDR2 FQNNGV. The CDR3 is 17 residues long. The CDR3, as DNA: TGTGTCAACAGCAGGAGACTAGCGGGAGGGCCTGGGGACGAGCAGTTCTTC. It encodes CVNSRRLAGGPGDEQFF.

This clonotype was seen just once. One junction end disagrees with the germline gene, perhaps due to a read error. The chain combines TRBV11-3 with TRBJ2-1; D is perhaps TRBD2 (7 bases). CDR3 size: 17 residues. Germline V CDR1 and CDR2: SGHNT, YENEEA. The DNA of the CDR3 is TGTGCCAGCAGCTCCCGGGGGGCGCGGACCACGGTCAATGAGCAATTCTTC. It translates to CASSSRGARTTVNEQFF.

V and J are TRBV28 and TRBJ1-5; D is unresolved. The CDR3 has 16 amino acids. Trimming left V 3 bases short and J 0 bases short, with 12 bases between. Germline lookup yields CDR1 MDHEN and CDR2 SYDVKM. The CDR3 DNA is TGTGCCAGCAGTTTTTTTTCACACTATAGCAATCAGCCCCAGCATTTT. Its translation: CASSFFSHYSNQPQHF.

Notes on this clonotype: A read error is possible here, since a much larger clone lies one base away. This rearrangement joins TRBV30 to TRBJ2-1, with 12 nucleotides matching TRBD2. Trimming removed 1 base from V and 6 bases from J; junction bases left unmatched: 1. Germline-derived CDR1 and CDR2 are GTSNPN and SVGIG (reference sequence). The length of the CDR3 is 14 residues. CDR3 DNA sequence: TGTGCCTGGAGTGGACTAGCGGGAGTCAATGAGCAGTTCTTC. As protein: CAWSGLAGVNEQFF.

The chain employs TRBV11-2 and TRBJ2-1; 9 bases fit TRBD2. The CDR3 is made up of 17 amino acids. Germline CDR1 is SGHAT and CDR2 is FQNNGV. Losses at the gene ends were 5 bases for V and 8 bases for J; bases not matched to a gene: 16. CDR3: CASSKRLAVGPGDEQFF. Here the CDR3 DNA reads TGTGCCAGCAGCAAGAGACTAGCGGTAGGGCCAGGGGATGAGCAGTTCTTC.